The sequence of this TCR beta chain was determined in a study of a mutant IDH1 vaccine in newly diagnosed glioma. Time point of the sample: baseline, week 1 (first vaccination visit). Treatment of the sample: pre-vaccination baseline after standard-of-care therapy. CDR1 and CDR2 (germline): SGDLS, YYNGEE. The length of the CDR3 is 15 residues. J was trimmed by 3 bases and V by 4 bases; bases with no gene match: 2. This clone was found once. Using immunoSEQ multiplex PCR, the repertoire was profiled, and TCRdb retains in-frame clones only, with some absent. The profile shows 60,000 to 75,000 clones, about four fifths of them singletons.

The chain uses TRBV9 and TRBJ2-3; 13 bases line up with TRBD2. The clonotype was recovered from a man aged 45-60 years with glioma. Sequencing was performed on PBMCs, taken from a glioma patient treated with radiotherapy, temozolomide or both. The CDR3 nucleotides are TGTGCCAGCAGCCGGGGACTAGCGGGAACAGATACGCAGTATTTT. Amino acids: CASSRGLAGTDTQYF.